In this sample, the clone carrying this T cell receptor (beta chain) turned up a few times. The total RNA that was extracted per sample amounted to at least 5 micrograms. The authors ran a second PCR of about 6 to 11 cycles using a sample-barcoded 5' primer and a J-beta primer mix. Carrying 12 random nucleotides, a template-switch adaptor labeled each individual cDNA molecule. Samples each returned at least 3 million CDR3-containing paired-end reads. TCRdb passed the 5' RACE reads through MiXCR, listing each CDR3 protein once. The sample lists about 680,000 distinct CDR3 sequences, 45% to 50% occurring once. This record belongs to a study of blood T cells in healthy people across ages. The CDR3 consists of 13 residues. Germline V CDR1 and CDR2: SGHVS, FQNEAQ. V was trimmed by 5 bases and J by 1 base, leaving 8 bases between them.

The sample comprised blood. The rearrangement links TRBV7-8 to TRBJ2-5; D is unresolved. The source is a woman in her sixties in good health. The CDR3 coding sequence is TGTGCCAGCAGCCCCCGGACCCAAGAGACCCAGTACTTC. As protein: CASSPRTQETQYF.